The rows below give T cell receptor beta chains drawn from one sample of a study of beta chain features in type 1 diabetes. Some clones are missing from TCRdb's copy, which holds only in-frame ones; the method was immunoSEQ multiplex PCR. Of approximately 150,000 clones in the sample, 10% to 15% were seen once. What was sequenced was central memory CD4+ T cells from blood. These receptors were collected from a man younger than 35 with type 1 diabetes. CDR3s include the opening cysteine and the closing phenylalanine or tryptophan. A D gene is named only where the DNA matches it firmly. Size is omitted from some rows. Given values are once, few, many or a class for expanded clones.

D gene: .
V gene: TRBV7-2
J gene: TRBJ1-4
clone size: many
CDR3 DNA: TGTGCCAGCAGTCCCTTCGGGCAAGAACTGTTTTTT
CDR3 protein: CASSPFGQELFF

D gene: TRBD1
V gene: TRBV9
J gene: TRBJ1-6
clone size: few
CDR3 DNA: TGTGCCAGCGCCAAGGGACAGGGGAATTCACCCCTCCACTTT
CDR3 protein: CASAKGQGNSPLHF

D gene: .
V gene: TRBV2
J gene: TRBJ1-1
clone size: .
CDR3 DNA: TGTGCCAACCGGAACAGGGAGGGGGCTGAAGCTTTCTTT
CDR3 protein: CANRNREGAEAFF

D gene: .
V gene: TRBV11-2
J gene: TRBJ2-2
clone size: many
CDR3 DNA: TGTGCCAGCAGCTTAGATGCCTTCACCGGGGAGCTGTTTTTT
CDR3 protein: CASSLDAFTGELFF

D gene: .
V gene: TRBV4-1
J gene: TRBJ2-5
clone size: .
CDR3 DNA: TGCGCCAGCAGCCAAGATGGGGGACGGATTAGAGAGACCCAGTACTTC
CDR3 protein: CASSQDGGRIRETQYF

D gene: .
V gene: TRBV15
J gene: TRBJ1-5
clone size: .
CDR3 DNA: TGTGCCACCAGCAGGCCTTTTGAAGGCGGCCAACCCCAGCATTTT
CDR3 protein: CATSRPFEGGQPQHF

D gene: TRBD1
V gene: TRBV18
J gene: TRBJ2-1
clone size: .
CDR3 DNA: TGTGCCAGCTCACCCGGACCGGGACAGGGTATCTCCTACAATGAGCAGTTCTTC
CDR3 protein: CASSPGPGQGISYNEQFF

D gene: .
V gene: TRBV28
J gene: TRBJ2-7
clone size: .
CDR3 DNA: TGTGCCAGCAGTCGTCCAGGACAGCCGGGGGACGAGCAGTACTTC
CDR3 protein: CASSRPGQPGDEQYF

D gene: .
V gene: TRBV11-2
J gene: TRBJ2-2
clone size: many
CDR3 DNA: TGTGCCAGCAGCCAAACCGGGGAGCTGTTTTTT
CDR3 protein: CASSQTGELFF

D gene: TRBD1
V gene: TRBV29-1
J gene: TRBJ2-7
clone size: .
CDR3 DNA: TGCAGCGTCGCTCGACCGGGACAGGGGGCGAACGAGCAGTACTTC
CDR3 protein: CSVARPGQGANEQYF

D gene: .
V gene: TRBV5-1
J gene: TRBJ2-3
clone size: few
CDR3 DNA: TGCGCCAGCAGCTTAGGGGCAGTGTTCGATACGCAGTATTTT
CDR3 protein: CASSLGAVFDTQYF